This T cell receptor beta chain was recorded in a study of cytomegalovirus exposure and HLA in healthy donors. The CDR3 runs to 15 residues. CDR1 is MRHNA and CDR2 is SNTAGT in the germline V gene. The study's findings and limits: Previous analysis showed most TCR beta V segments were productive about 90% or about 30% of the time.

In the PCR, 60 Vbeta and 13 Jbeta primers were used. Assay: immunoSEQ multiplex PCR; the TCRdb copy retains only in-frame clones and omits some. The table has roughly 150,000 clones, roughly 80% seen once. Comments on this clone: Its specificity is not known. One junction end does not reproduce the germline sequence, and a read error may be involved.

The sequencing sample was made of PBMCs. The chain has TRBV6-4 and TRBJ1-2; possible D gene TRBD1, 5 bases. The origin of this receptor is a woman in her 40s in good health and CMV-seropositive. The CDR3 DNA reads as TGTGCCGGCAGTGACCAGGGAGGGACTAACTATGGCTACACCTTC. Translating it yields CAGSDQGGTNYGYTF.